The rows below give T cell receptor beta chains drawn from one sample of a study of early stage breast cancer tumors. Clones were sequenced by immunoSEQ multiplex PCR, and TCRdb holds only the in-frame ones, with some missing. The sample comprises more than 60,000 clones, under 85% of which are singletons, and 3.5% rests with the top ten. Sequencing input: blood. These receptors originate from a person between 55 and 69 years old with breast cancer. CDR3s include the opening cysteine and the closing phenylalanine or tryptophan. Each record gives: clone size, J gene, CDR3 length, V gene, D gene, CDR3 protein, CDR3 DNA. The D gene is left open where the match is weak. Rows give clone size only sometimes, using once, few, many, or a class for an expanded clone.

abundance: NA; j_gene: TRBJ2-2; len: 13; v_gene: TRBV19; d_gene: NA; CDR3aa: CASSILYPGELFF; CDR3nt: TGTGCCAGTAGTATCCTCTATCCCGGGGAGCTGTTTTTT
abundance: NA; j_gene: TRBJ2-3; len: 16; v_gene: TRBV9; d_gene: NA; CDR3aa: CASSVVSGPAPDTQYF; CDR3nt: TGTGCCAGCAGCGTAGTAAGCGGCCCGGCTCCAGATACGCAGTATTTT
abundance: NA; j_gene: TRBJ2-7; len: 14; v_gene: TRBV9; d_gene: TRBD1; CDR3aa: CASSPQTGGYEQYF; CDR3nt: TGTGCCAGCAGCCCCCAGACAGGGGGATATGAGCAGTACTTC
abundance: NA; j_gene: TRBJ2-7; len: 12; v_gene: TRBV7-2; d_gene: NA; CDR3aa: CASSSVSYEQYF; CDR3nt: TGTGCCAGCAGCTCGGTATCCTACGAGCAGTACTTC
abundance: NA; j_gene: TRBJ1-1; len: 14; v_gene: TRBV10-3; d_gene: NA; CDR3aa: CAIRQATLNTEAFF; CDR3nt: TGTGCCATCAGACAGGCGACCTTGAACACTGAAGCTTTCTTT
abundance: once; j_gene: TRBJ1-2; len: 14; v_gene: TRBV7-2; d_gene: NA; CDR3aa: CASSSDVGGAGYTF; CDR3nt: TGTGCCAGCAGCTCGGATGTGGGGGGCGCCGGCTACACCTTC
abundance: few; j_gene: TRBJ1-1; len: 14; v_gene: TRBV11-3; d_gene: NA; CDR3aa: CASSFGGMNTEAFF; CDR3nt: TGTGCCAGCAGCTTTGGCGGCATGAACACTGAAGCTTTCTTT
abundance: NA; j_gene: TRBJ2-1; len: 15; v_gene: TRBV2; d_gene: TRBD2; CDR3aa: CASSEAGGQRSEQFF; CDR3nt: TGTGCCAGCAGTGAGGCGGGGGGCCAAAGGAGTGAGCAGTTCTTC
abundance: NA; j_gene: TRBJ2-3; len: 14; v_gene: TRBV7-6; d_gene: NA; CDR3aa: CASSLGGRMDTQYF; CDR3nt: TGTGCCAGCAGCCTAGGGGGACGAATGGATACGCAGTATTTT
abundance: NA; j_gene: TRBJ1-2; len: 11; v_gene: TRBV30; d_gene: NA; CDR3aa: CAWTGNYGYTF; CDR3nt: TGTGCCTGGACAGGGAACTATGGCTACACCTTC
abundance: NA; j_gene: TRBJ1-1; len: 14; v_gene: TRBV30; d_gene: NA; CDR3aa: CAWSVIGQNTEAFF; CDR3nt: TGTGCCTGGAGTGTAATAGGACAGAACACTGAAGCTTTCTTT
abundance: NA; j_gene: TRBJ2-2; len: 14; v_gene: TRBV6-6; d_gene: NA; CDR3aa: CASILGEPTGELFF; CDR3nt: TGTGCCAGCATCCTGGGGGAACCCACCGGGGAGCTGTTTTTT
abundance: NA; j_gene: TRBJ1-1; len: 14; v_gene: TRBV5-4; d_gene: TRBD1; CDR3aa: CASSLPHRGTEAFF; CDR3nt: TGTGCCAGCAGCTTGCCCCACAGGGGGACTGAAGCTTTCTTT
abundance: once; j_gene: TRBJ2-7; len: 15; v_gene: TRBV5-4; d_gene: NA; CDR3aa: CASSFQAAQSYEQYF; CDR3nt: TGTGCCAGCAGCTTTCAAGCAGCACAGTCCTACGAGCAGTACTTC
abundance: few; j_gene: TRBJ2-1; len: 15; v_gene: TRBV28; d_gene: NA; CDR3aa: CASRFGEGGYNEQFF; CDR3nt: TGTGCCAGCAGATTCGGGGAGGGGGGCTACAATGAGCAGTTCTTC
abundance: few; j_gene: TRBJ1-3; len: 16; v_gene: TRBV27; d_gene: NA; CDR3aa: CASSLVGNGYGNTIYF; CDR3nt: TGTGCCAGCAGTTTAGTAGGGAACGGGTACGGAAACACCATATATTTT
abundance: NA; j_gene: TRBJ2-1; len: 15; v_gene: TRBV6-1; d_gene: TRBD1; CDR3aa: CASTKTGIRYNEQFF; CDR3nt: TGTGCCAGCACCAAGACAGGGATAAGATACAATGAGCAGTTCTTC
abundance: NA; j_gene: TRBJ2-5; len: 12; v_gene: TRBV4-2; d_gene: NA; CDR3aa: CASSLLGETQYF; CDR3nt: TGTGCCAGCAGCCTCCTGGGGGAGACCCAGTACTTC
abundance: NA; j_gene: TRBJ1-4; len: 14; v_gene: TRBV28; d_gene: NA; CDR3aa: CASSAQGGNEKLFF; CDR3nt: TGTGCCAGCAGTGCACAGGGAGGCAATGAAAAACTGTTTTTT
abundance: NA; j_gene: TRBJ2-3; len: 16; v_gene: TRBV7-9; d_gene: TRBD1; CDR3aa: CASSHLGTGVPDTQYF; CDR3nt: TGTGCCAGCAGCCACCTCGGGACAGGCGTTCCAGATACGCAGTATTTT
abundance: NA; j_gene: TRBJ2-3; len: 16; v_gene: TRBV5-6; d_gene: NA; CDR3aa: CASSAGGGPGTDTQYF; CDR3nt: TGTGCCAGCAGCGCCGGCGGGGGCCCTGGCACAGATACGCAGTATTTT
abundance: NA; j_gene: TRBJ2-3; len: 13; v_gene: TRBV2; d_gene: NA; CDR3aa: CASSVTRTDTQYF; CDR3nt: TGTGCCAGCAGTGTCACCAGAACAGATACGCAGTATTTT